A single sample is the source of the 11 T cell receptor beta chains below, sequenced in a study of T cell repertoires in cytomegalovirus infection. TCRdb re-called the reads through MiXCR, storing one row per CDR3 protein. Counted here are about 770,000 distinct CDR3 sequences, 25% to 30% occurring once; the ten biggest clones make up over 10%. For these receptors, no antigen is known. The sample was cultured CD8+ T cells from PBMCs, taken from culture after CMV antigen stimulation. The receptors come from a human donor in good health (CMV status not recorded). Some clones in this sample may be carry-over from other donors' samples.

The chain carries TRBV4-1 and TRBJ1-2; no firm D call. CDR3 length equals 15 residues. The V gene lost 0 bases and the J gene lost 3 bases, with 11 bases spanning the gap. Looked up from germline, CDR1 is MGHRA and CDR2 is YSYEKL. The CDR3 sequence is CASSQEEWVDYGYTF. The CDR3 DNA is TGCGCCAGCAGCCAAGAGGAATGGGTTGACTATGGCTACACCTTC.

The chain recombines TRBV19 with TRBJ2-1; maybe TRBD1 (6 bases). This CDR3 contains 13 residues. Germline CDR1 LNHDA, CDR2 SQIVND (reference sequence). The V and J ends lost 2 bases and 10 bases respectively, with 12 bases between them. The CDR3 protein is CASSISPQGEQFF. The DNA for the CDR3 is TGTGCCAGTAGTATAAGCCCGCAGGGGGAGCAGTTCTTC.

The sample holds many counts of this clonotype. The chain links TRBV7-8 to TRBJ1-1; possible D gene TRBD1, 6 bases. Trimming left V 1 base short and J 5 bases short, with 17 bases between. The germline V gene has CDR1 SGHVS and CDR2 FQNEAQ. CDR3 size: 16 residues. CDR3 in DNA: TGTGCCAGCAGCTTAGGCCGGACAGCCACTTTTACTGAAGCTTTCTTT. Residues: CASSLGRTATFTEAFF.

This chain uses TRBV19 with TRBJ1-5; TRBD1 aligns across 7 bases. The ends lost 6 bases at V and 2 bases at J; junction bases unmatched: 10. This CDR3 spans 16 amino acids. Germline values: CDR1 LNHDA, CDR2 SQIVND (reference sequence). This chain's CDR3 is CASSPTGLVGNQPQHF. CDR3 DNA: TGTGCCAGTAGCCCGACAGGGCTGGTGGGCAATCAGCCCCAGCATTTT.

The rearrangement uses TRBV20-1 and TRBJ1-2; no reliable D call. The germline gives CDR1 DFQATT, CDR2 SNEGSKA (reference sequence). This CDR3 region has 13 residues. The germline V and J ends were trimmed by 3 bases and 8 bases, with 16 bases remaining between them. CDR3 DNA: TGCAGTGCTAGCCAAGCCTATACGAAAGGCTACACCTTC. It translates to CSASQAYTKGYTF.

This clonotype came up many times. The V call is TRBV28, the J call TRBJ1-5; D is unresolved. Germline values: CDR1 MDHEN, CDR2 SYDVKM. Trimming took 5 bases from V and 0 from J, leaving 8 bases between them. The CDR3 is 14 residues long. CDR3 nucleotide sequence: TGTGCCAGCAGTCTGGCAGATAGCAATCAGCCCCAGCATTTT. Translation: CASSLADSNQPQHF. Supplemented by reference TRBV28 and TRBJ1-5, the full variable domain reads DVKVTQSSRYLVKRTGEKVFLECVQDMDHENMFWYRQDPGLGLRLIYFSYDVKMKEKGDIPEGYSVSREKKERFSLILESASTNQTSMYLCASSLADSNQPQHFGDGTRLSIL.

This clonotype was recorded a few times. The J gene is TRBJ2-7, the V gene TRBV19; D might be TRBD1 (6 bases). The V end lost 4 bases, the J end lost 5 bases, and 12 bases lay between the germline ends. Germline loops: CDR1 LNHDA, CDR2 SQIVND (reference sequence). This CDR3 spans 13 amino acids. The DNA of the CDR3 is TGTGCCAGTAGTAAGTTTTCAGGGGACGAGCAGTACTTC. It specifies CASSKFSGDEQYF.

The chain has TRBV12-3 or TRBV12-4 and TRBJ2-1; D may be TRBD2 (5 bases). V lost 8 bases, J lost 9 bases, and 11 bases lay in between. The CDR3 spans 11 residues. The CDR3 bases are TGTGCCAGCGGGGAGTCCTTTGAGCAGTTCTTC. Its protein product is CASGESFEQFF.

This clonotype is a singleton in its sample. The chain has TRBV10-3 and TRBJ1-1; D is ambiguous. Trimming took off 3 bases at V and 3 bases at J, with 14 bases between the two ends. Germline CDR1 ENHRY, CDR2 SYGVKD. The CDR3 is 15 amino acids. CDR3 sequence reads: CAISEVRELDTEAFF. The CDR3 DNA reads TGTGCCATCAGTGAAGTAAGGGAGCTGGACACTGAAGCTTTCTTT.

This clonotype was seen a few times. V and J are TRBV4-1 and TRBJ2-1, with unresolved D. The V end was cut by 1 base, the J end by 8 bases, with 9 bases between. Germline-derived CDR1 and CDR2 are MGHRA and YSYEKL. The CDR3 has 13 residues. The CDR3 DNA is TGCGCCAGCAGCCAAGGCGTGGGCTATGAGCAGTTCTTC. Translating gives CASSQGVGYEQFF.

The sample holds a few counts of this clonotype. CDR3 nucleotides: TGCGCCAGCAGCCAAGTCCAGGCTCTTAGCACAGATACGCAGTATTTT. Residues: CASSQVQALSTDTQYF. The rearrangement uses TRBV4-1 and TRBJ2-3; the D is unclear. Per the germline V gene, CDR1 is MGHRA and CDR2 is YSYEKL. This CDR3 has 16 amino acids. Trimming cost V 1 base and J 0 bases, with 11 bases left between them.